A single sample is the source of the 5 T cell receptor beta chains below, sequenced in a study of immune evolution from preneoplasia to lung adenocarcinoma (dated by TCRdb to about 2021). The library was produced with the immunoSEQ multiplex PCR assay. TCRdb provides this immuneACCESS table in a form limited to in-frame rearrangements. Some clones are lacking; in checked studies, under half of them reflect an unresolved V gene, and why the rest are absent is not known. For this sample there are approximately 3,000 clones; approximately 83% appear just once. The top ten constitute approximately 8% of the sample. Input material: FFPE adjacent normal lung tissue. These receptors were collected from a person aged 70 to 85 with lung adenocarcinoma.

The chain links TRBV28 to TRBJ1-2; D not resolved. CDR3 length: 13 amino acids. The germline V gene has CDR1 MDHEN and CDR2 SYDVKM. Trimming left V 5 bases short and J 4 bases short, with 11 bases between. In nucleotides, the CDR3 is TGTGCCAGCAGTAGTATGGTTTCCTATGGCTACACCTTC. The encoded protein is CASSSMVSYGYTF.

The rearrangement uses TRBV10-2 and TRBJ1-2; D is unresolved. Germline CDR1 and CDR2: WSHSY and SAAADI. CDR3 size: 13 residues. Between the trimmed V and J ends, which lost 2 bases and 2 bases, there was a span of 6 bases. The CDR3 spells CASSEIGNYGYTF. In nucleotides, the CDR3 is TGCGCCAGCAGTGAGATAGGGAACTATGGCTACACCTTC.

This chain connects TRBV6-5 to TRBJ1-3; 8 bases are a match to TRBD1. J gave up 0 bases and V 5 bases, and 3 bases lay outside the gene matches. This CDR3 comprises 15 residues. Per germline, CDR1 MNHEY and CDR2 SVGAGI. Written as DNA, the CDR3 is TGTGCCAGCAGTCAGGACAGGGCCTCTGGAAACACCATATATTTT. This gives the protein CASSQDRASGNTIYF.

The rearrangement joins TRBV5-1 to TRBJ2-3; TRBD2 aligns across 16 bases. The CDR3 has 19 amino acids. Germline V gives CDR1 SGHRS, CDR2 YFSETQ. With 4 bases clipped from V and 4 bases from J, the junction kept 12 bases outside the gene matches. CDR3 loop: CASSQRGLAGGPIADTQYF. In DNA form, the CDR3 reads TGCGCCAGCAGCCAGCGGGGACTAGCGGGGGGGCCCATCGCAGATACGCAGTATTTT.

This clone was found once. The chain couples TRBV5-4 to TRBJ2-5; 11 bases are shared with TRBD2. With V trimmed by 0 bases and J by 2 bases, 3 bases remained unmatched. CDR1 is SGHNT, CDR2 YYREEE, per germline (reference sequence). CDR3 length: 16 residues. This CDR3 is CASSLGLAGPQETQYF. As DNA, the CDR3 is TGTGCCAGCAGCTTGGGACTAGCGGGACCGCAAGAGACCCAGTACTTC.